Included here is one T cell receptor (beta chain) sequence, with context. Losses at the gene ends were 4 bases for V and 1 base for J; bases not matched to a gene: 7. Germline V gene lookup returns CDR1 SGHTS and CDR2 YDEGEE. The CDR3 consists of 15 residues. This sample was taken from a study of T cell responses to AZD1222 COVID-19 vaccine. Profiled with immunoSEQ multiplex PCR; TCRdb holds only in-frame clones, not every one. The sample gives tens of thousands of clones, 85% to 90% of which show up once; 5% to 6.5% is in the top ten. The V call is TRBV5-8, the J call TRBJ2-5; 7 bases match TRBD1. This receptor was identified in an adult who received the AZD1222 COVID-19 vaccine. Sequenced material: peripheral blood, taken 28 days after the second AZD1222 dose. CDR3 residues: CASSPGDRPQETQYF. The CDR3 DNA follows: TGTGCCAGCAGCCCAGGGGACAGACCCCAAGAGACCCAGTACTTC.